This T cell receptor beta chain was recorded in a study of PD-L1 blockade in urothelial cancer. About the research overall: T cells were recovered from blood samples at a median of roughly 130,000.

Study observations and caveats: Clones that were tumor-associated expanded more in the blood of durable-benefit patients at 3 weeks.

On this clone: The target antigen is unknown.

TCRdb keeps only in-frame clones here, not all; method: immunoSEQ multiplex PCR. The sample lists 100,000 to 150,000 clones; approximately 84% were seen once. The germline V gene encodes CDR1 SGDLS and CDR2 YYNGEE. This CDR3 contains 14 residues. Trimming cost V 2 bases and J 3 bases; bases outside gene matches: 1. The time point denotes: pretreatment peripheral blood. The study enrolled patients with locally advanced or metastatic urothelial carcinoma. The sequenced sample was PBMCs, obtained around atezolizumab (anti-PD-L1) treatment. This receptor was obtained from a man in his fifties with urothelial cancer. This chain uses TRBV9 with TRBJ2-7; TRBD2 aligns across 11 bases. The chain's CDR3 is CASSVLAGGYEQYF. The CDR3 DNA is TGTGCCAGCAGCGTGCTAGCGGGAGGCTACGAGCAGTACTTC.